What follows describes a single T cell receptor (beta chain). The germline V and J ends were trimmed by 6 bases and 6 bases, with 20 bases remaining between them. CDR1 and CDR2 (germline): MNHNS, SASEGT. CDR3 length: 15 residues. The record originates from a study of cytomegalovirus exposure and HLA in healthy donors. 13 Jbeta primers and 60 Vbeta primers were used for the PCR. Measured with immunoSEQ multiplex PCR; TCRdb has only the in-frame clones, and not every one. The repertoire consists of 110,000 to 150,000 clones, with 79% occurring once and the leading ten covering 2.5% to 3.5%. The chain employs TRBV6-1 and TRBJ1-2; possible D gene TRBD1, 6 bases. This sequence originates from a female donor in good health and CMV-seronegative. Material: PBMCs. The CDR3 reads CASSLGQLDFHGYTF. CDR3 sequence (DNA): TGTGCCAGCAGCCTAGGACAGCTTGATTTCCATGGCTACACCTTC.